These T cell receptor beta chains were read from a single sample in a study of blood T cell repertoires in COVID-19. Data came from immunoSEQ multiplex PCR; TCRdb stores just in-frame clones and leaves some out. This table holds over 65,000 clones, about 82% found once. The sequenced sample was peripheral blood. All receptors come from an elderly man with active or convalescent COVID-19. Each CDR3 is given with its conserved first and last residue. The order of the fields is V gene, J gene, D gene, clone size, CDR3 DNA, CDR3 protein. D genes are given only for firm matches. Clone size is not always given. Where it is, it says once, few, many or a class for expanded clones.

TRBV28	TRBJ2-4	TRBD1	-	TGTGCCAGCAGCGACAGGGGCCATCCCTCTCCTATAGCCAAAAACATTCAGTACTTC	CASSDRGHPSPIAKNIQYF
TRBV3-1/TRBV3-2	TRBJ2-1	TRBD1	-	TGTGCCAGCAGCCGTAAAGGGACAGGGGGTGAGCAGTTCTTC	CASSRKGTGGEQFF
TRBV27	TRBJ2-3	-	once	TGTGCCAGCAGTTTAATGCGATACGGAGATACGCAGTATTTT	CASSLMRYGDTQYF
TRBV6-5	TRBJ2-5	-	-	TGTGCCAGCAGTTACAGGACAGTCCAAGAGACCCAGTACTTC	CASSYRTVQETQYF
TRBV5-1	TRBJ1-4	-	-	TGCGCCAGCAGCCTAGGAGCGACTGAAAAACTGTTTTTT	CASSLGATEKLFF
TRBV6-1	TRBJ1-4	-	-	TGTGCCAGCAGTGAAGCTCGGGGGGCCCGTGAAAAACTGTTTTTT	CASSEARGAREKLFF
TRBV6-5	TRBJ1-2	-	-	TGTGCCAGCAGTTTTTCAGGGGATGGCTACACCTTC	CASSFSGDGYTF
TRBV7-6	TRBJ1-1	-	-	TGTGCCAGCAGCTTCGGGGAGAACACTGAAGCTTTCTTT	CASSFGENTEAFF
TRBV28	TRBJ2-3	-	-	TGTGCCAGCAGTTCTAGCTCGGATACGCAGTATTTT	CASSSSSDTQYF
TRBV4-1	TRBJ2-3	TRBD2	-	TGCGCCAGCAGCCAACTTAGCGGGAGGGCCTTTGTCGGCACAGATACGCAGTATTTT	CASSQLSGRAFVGTDTQYF
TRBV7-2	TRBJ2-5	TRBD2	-	TGTGCCAGCAGCTTAGCCGGGGGGGCAGGGCGAGAGACCCAGTACTTC	CASSLAGGAGRETQYF
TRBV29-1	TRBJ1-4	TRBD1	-	TGCAGCGTCAATCGTGCCGGGACAGATAATGAAAAACTGTTTTTT	CSVNRAGTDNEKLFF
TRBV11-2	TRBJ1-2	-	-	TGTGCCAGCAGCTCAACAGGGATCGGTGGCTACACCTTC	CASSSTGIGGYTF
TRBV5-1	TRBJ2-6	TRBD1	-	TGCGCCAGCAGCCCGGAGACAGGGCTACTCTCTGGGGCCAACGTCCTGACTTTC	CASSPETGLLSGANVLTF
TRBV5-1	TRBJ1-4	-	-	TGCGCCAGCAGCCCAAGAGAACTTGCAACTAATGAAAAACTGTTTTTT	CASSPRELATNEKLFF
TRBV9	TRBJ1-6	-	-	TGTGCCAGCAGCCTCGCAGGGTGGGGTTCACCCCTCCACTTT	CASSLAGWGSPLHF
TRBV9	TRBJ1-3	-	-	TGTGCCAGCACCCTAGGAGTTGGAAACACCATATATTTT	CASTLGVGNTIYF
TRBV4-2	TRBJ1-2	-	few	TGTGCCAGCAGCCAAGATTATGGGGGGGCCAGGATTAACTATGGCTACACCTTC	CASSQDYGGARINYGYTF
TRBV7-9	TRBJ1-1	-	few	TGTGCCAGCAACCGCCTTCCGGAGAAGAACACTGAAGCTTTCTTT	CASNRLPEKNTEAFF
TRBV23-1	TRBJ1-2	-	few	TGCGCCAGCAGAACAGGGACGAGGGGCTACACCTTC	CASRTGTRGYTF
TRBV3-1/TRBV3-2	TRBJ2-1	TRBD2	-	TGTGCCAGCAGCCAACCCGGACTAGCGGGAGTGAGTGAGCAGTTCTTC	CASSQPGLAGVSEQFF
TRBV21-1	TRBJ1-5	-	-	TGTGCCAGCAGCAAAGGGGGGCGCCAGCATTTT	CASSKGGRQHF
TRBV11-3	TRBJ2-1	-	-	TGTGCCAGCAGCAAAACACAAAACTACAATGAGCAGTTCTTC	CASSKTQNYNEQFF
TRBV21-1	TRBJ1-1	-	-	TGTGCCAGCTCAGGACAGGGAACCACTGAAGCTTTCTTT	CASSGQGTTEAFF